The rows below give T cell receptor beta chains drawn from one sample of a study of blood T cell repertoires in COVID-19. The table came from immunoSEQ multiplex PCR; TCRdb's copy has only in-frame clones and leaves some out. The sample records about 210,000 clones, 75% to 90% being singletons. The source material was peripheral blood. Receptors were obtained from a woman aged 40 to 55 with acute or convalescent COVID-19. The CDR3 runs from the conserved cysteine through the conserved F or W. D genes are given only for firm matches. Rows give clone size only sometimes, using once, few, many, or a class for an expanded clone.

J gene | D gene | V gene | clone size | CDR3 DNA | CDR3 protein
TRBJ1-6 | NA | TRBV5-1 | NA | TGCGCCAGCAGCTTGGAAACAGGGCTCCCCTATAATTCACCCCTCCACTTT | CASSLETGLPYNSPLHF
TRBJ1-3 | NA | TRBV5-5 | NA | TGTGCCAGCAGCTCCCCGGGGGGGCAGAGAAACACCATATATTTT | CASSSPGGQRNTIYF
TRBJ1-1 | NA | TRBV6-2/TRBV6-3 | NA | TGTGCCAGCAGTTACTCAAGACAGCTTAACACTGAAGCTTTCTTT | CASSYSRQLNTEAFF
TRBJ1-4 | NA | TRBV7-2 | NA | TGTGCCAGCAGCTTAAATGGGGCAGGCCTTAATGAAAAACTGTTTTTT | CASSLNGAGLNEKLFF
TRBJ2-1 | TRBD2 | TRBV2 | NA | TGTGCCAGCAGTGGTCTGGGGGGGACGTCCTACAATGAGCAGTTCTTC | CASSGLGGTSYNEQFF
TRBJ2-1 | NA | TRBV5-4 | NA | TGTGCCAGCAGCTTGACAGGACCCTACAATGAGCAGTTCTTC | CASSLTGPYNEQFF
TRBJ1-4 | NA | TRBV30 | NA | TGTGCCTGGCTCGGTGAAAAACTGTTTTTT | CAWLGEKLFF
TRBJ2-1 | NA | TRBV24-1 | few | TGTGCCACCAGTGAACCGGGACTCGGGAATGAGCAGTTCTTC | CATSEPGLGNEQFF
TRBJ1-3 | NA | TRBV6-1 | NA | TGTGCCAGCAGTGACCCCGTCTCTGGAAACACCATATATTTT | CASSDPVSGNTIYF
TRBJ1-1 | NA | TRBV2 | NA | TGTGCCAGCAGTGTCGGCACTGAAGCTTTCTTT | CASSVGTEAFF
TRBJ1-5 | NA | TRBV10-2 | NA | TGCGCCAGCAGTGACCAGGGCAATCAGCCCCAGCATTTT | CASSDQGNQPQHF
TRBJ1-4 | TRBD1 | TRBV3-1/TRBV3-2 | NA | TGTGCCAGCAGCCCCCGGGGACAGGGCGTCCACGAAAAACTGTTTTTT | CASSPRGQGVHEKLFF
TRBJ1-2 | NA | TRBV12-3/TRBV12-4 | once | TGTGCCAGCAGTTCGACAGGCTATGGCTACACCTTC | CASSSTGYGYTF
TRBJ2-2 | NA | TRBV11-3 | NA | TGTGCCAGCAGCTCCGCAGGGGGGTTCACCGGGGAGCTGTTTTTT | CASSSAGGFTGELFF
TRBJ2-1 | TRBD2 | TRBV7-6 | NA | TGTGCCAGCAGCTTCCCCGGGACTAGTACGGATGAGCAGTTCTTC | CASSFPGTSTDEQFF
TRBJ2-1 | NA | TRBV7-8 | NA | TGTGCCAGCAGCTTAGTTGATGGCAGGCCCCCCTTCTTC | CASSLVDGRPPFF
TRBJ1-2 | NA | TRBV2 | NA | TGTGCCAGCAGTGGGGAGGGGTCCCTTAACTATGGCTACACCTTC | CASSGEGSLNYGYTF
TRBJ1-2 | TRBD1 | TRBV19 | NA | TGTGCCAGTAGTAACACAGGGGACTACTATGGCTACACCTTC | CASSNTGDYYGYTF
TRBJ2-2 | TRBD1 | TRBV24-1 | NA | TGTGCCACCAGTGATTTCCCTTCTGACAGGGACACCGGGGAGCTGTTTTTT | CATSDFPSDRDTGELFF
TRBJ2-3 | NA | TRBV7-3 | NA | TGTGCCAGCAGCCTGACTGGGTTTAGCACAGATACGCAGTATTTT | CASSLTGFSTDTQYF
TRBJ1-5 | NA | TRBV4-1 | NA | TGCGCCAGCAGCTACCGAAACGGGGGAGGTCAGCCCCAGCATTTT | CASSYRNGGGQPQHF
TRBJ1-1 | NA | TRBV7-8 | NA | TGTGCCAGCACCACATTGGGGGGGGCTGGGGTAAACACTGAAGCTTTCTTT | CASTTLGGAGVNTEAFF
TRBJ1-1 | NA | TRBV10-3 | NA | TGTGCCATCAGTTCGGACAGCTTGAACACTGAAGCTTTCTTT | CAISSDSLNTEAFF
TRBJ1-2 | NA | TRBV9 | NA | TGTGCCAGCAGCGTCGGACATCCTGATTACTATGGCTACACCTTC | CASSVGHPDYYGYTF
TRBJ1-1 | TRBD1 | TRBV10-3 | NA | TGTGCCATCAGTGACGGACAGGGTGTCGAAGCTTTCTTT | CAISDGQGVEAFF
TRBJ2-2 | NA | TRBV12-3/TRBV12-4 | NA | TGTGCCAGCAGCCTAGGTGGCGGGGAGCTGTTTTTT | CASSLGGGELFF
TRBJ1-1 | NA | TRBV2 | NA | TGTGCCAGCAGGAAGAATCGAAGGGGGGGCAGATCTGAAGCTTTCTTT | CASRKNRRGGRSEAFF
TRBJ2-1 | TRBD1 | TRBV29-1 | NA | TGCAGCGTTGAAGACAGGGGGCGCGTTTTCAATGAGCAGTTCTTC | CSVEDRGRVFNEQFF
TRBJ2-1 | TRBD1 | TRBV5-1 | NA | TGCGCCAGCAGCTTCGGACAGGACCCCTACAATGAGCAGTTCTTC | CASSFGQDPYNEQFF
TRBJ1-1 | NA | TRBV27 | NA | TGTGCCAGCAGTGTAAACAGGATGAATAAGTACACTGAAGCTTTCTTT | CASSVNRMNKYTEAFF
TRBJ2-3 | TRBD2 | TRBV3-1/TRBV3-2 | NA | TGTGCCAGCAGTCCGGGGGGTCCCCGCGCGGATACGCAGTATTTT | CASSPGGPRADTQYF
TRBJ1-4 | NA | TRBV5-1 | NA | TGCGCCAGCAGCTTGGGTGGGGCAACAAATGAAAAACTGTTTTTT | CASSLGGATNEKLFF